The 25 T cell receptor beta chains given below trace back to one sample, sequenced in a study of T cells in Graves' hyperthyroidism and ophthalmopathy. RNA transcripts provided the source from which TCR beta CDR3 regions were amplified. With the HTBI primer set, the TCR CDR3 went through a first round of RT-PCR. TCRdb used MiXCR to reprocess the multiplex PCR reads, holding one entry per CDR3 protein. The sample gives about 580,000 distinct CDR3 sequences, roughly 13% of which show up once; under 7% is in the top ten. The sample comprised blood. These receptors originate from a woman aged 25 to 39 with Graves' hyperthyroidism that later progressed to Graves' ophthalmopathy.

This clonotype came up a few times. The rearrangement links TRBV7-3 to TRBJ2-2, with 11 bases lining up with TRBD2. The V segment lost 2 bases and the J segment 6 bases; nucleotides outside the gene matches: 2. The CDR3 consists of 15 residues. Germline CDR1 and CDR2: SGHTA and FQGTGA. For the CDR3, the DNA is TGTGCCAGCAGCTTACTAGCGGGAGGACCCGGGGAGCTGTTTTTT. It specifies CASSLLAGGPGELFF.

This clonotype was recorded many times. V usage is TRBV3-1 and J usage is TRBJ2-7; 9 positions match TRBD1. The junction had 3 bases not matched to a gene; V was cut back by 1 base and J by 2 bases. This CDR3 is built from 15 residues. Germline V gives CDR1 LGHDT, CDR2 YNNKEL (reference sequence). The CDR3 DNA sequence: TGTGCCAGCAGCCAAGTGGGACAGGGAACCTACGAGCAGTACTTC. Its translation is CASSQVGQGTYEQYF.

The chain recombines TRBV9 with TRBJ1-6; a weak D match, TRBD1 (5 bases). Germline values: CDR1 SGDLS, CDR2 YYNGEE. The ends were cut back, 0 bases at V and 5 bases at J, with 9 bases in the middle. This CDR3 region has 15 residues. CDR3 in DNA: TGTGCCAGCAGCGTAGTGGGAGGGGATAATTCACCCCTCCACTTT. Protein: CASSVVGGDNSPLHF.

This clonotype occurred a few times. A much larger clonotype is one base distant, so this may be a read error. The rearrangement joins TRBV12-3 or TRBV12-4 to TRBJ2-5; D gene ambiguous. Trimming shortened V by 4 bases and J by 0 bases, and 6 bases separated the two germline ends. The CDR3 consists of 13 residues. Written as DNA, the CDR3 is TGTGCCAGCAGTTCGGACGACCAAGAGACCCAGTACTTC. This codes for CASSSDDQETQYF.

This clonotype was found many times. This chain links TRBV2 with TRBJ1-2, with a weak D call TRBD1 (5 bases). V was cut by 3 bases and J by 0 bases, with 8 bases left in between. The CDR3 runs to 14 residues. Germline loops: CDR1 SNHLY, CDR2 FYNNEI. CDR3 DNA sequence: TGTGCCAGCAGTGACCAGGGAACTAACTATGGCTACACCTTC. Protein: CASSDQGTNYGYTF. Together with reference TRBV2 and TRBJ1-2, the CDR3 gives the full variable domain: EPEVTQTPSHQVTQMGQEVILRCVPISNHLYFYWYRQILGQKVEFLVSFYNNEISEKSEIFDDQFSVERPDGSNFTLKIRSTKLEDSAMYFCASSDQGTNYGYTFGSGTRLTVV.

This clonotype has at least ten counts. The chain employs TRBV30 and TRBJ2-3; tentative D call: TRBD1 (5 bases). The V gene's germline CDR1 is GTSNPN and CDR2 SVGIG (reference sequence). Trimming took off 4 bases at V and 2 bases at J, with 13 bases between the two ends. The CDR3 runs 14 residues. This chain's CDR3 is CAWTGDSTTDTQYF. For the CDR3, the DNA is TGTGCCTGGACCGGAGACAGCACCACAGATACGCAGTATTTT.

The chain uses TRBV19 and TRBJ1-1; 9 nucleotides match TRBD1. From germline, CDR1 is LNHDA and CDR2 SQIVND (reference sequence). The CDR3 totals 13 residues. V was clipped by 10 bases and J by 7 bases; unmatched bases: 10. CDR3 protein: CATTDRGGDEAFF. The CDR3 DNA sequence: TGTGCCACCACAGACAGGGGGGGAGATGAAGCTTTCTTT.

This clonotype was observed at least ten times. This rearrangement joins TRBV19 to TRBJ2-1; D gene ambiguous. The CDR3 extends over 12 amino acids. V lost 10 bases, J lost 4 bases, and 11 bases lay in between. Germline V gives CDR1 LNHDA, CDR2 SQIVND (reference sequence). For the CDR3, the DNA is TGTGCCACCACGGACGAGTACAATGAGCAGTTCTTC. Translation gives CATTDEYNEQFF.

This clonotype was seen many times. The V and J genes are TRBV29-1 and TRBJ2-3; no clear D. V lost 4 bases and J lost 2, with 13 bases in between. Germline values: CDR1 SQVTM, CDR2 ANQGSEA. There are 14 residues in the CDR3. CDR3 in amino acids: CSVGFSLVTDTQYF. The CDR3 nucleotides read TGCAGCGTTGGGTTCTCCCTCGTCACAGATACGCAGTATTTT.

This clonotype was detected only once. V and J are TRBV3-1 and TRBJ2-5, with 7 bases matching TRBD1. The ends lost 0 bases at V and 4 bases at J; junction bases unmatched: 2. Germline CDR1 reads LGHDT; CDR2 reads YNNKEL (reference sequence). The CDR3 totals 14 residues. CDR3 nucleotide sequence: TGTGCCAGCAGCCAAGATACAGGGGCAGAGACCCAGTACTTC. Translating it yields CASSQDTGAETQYF.

This clonotype was counted ten times or more. The chain uses TRBV25-1 and TRBJ2-2, with D possibly being TRBD1 (5 bases). The germline CDR1 and CDR2 sequences are MGHDK and SYGVNS. The CDR3 sequence is 14 residues long. Trimming shortened V by 3 bases and J by 6 bases, and 11 bases separated the two germline ends. The CDR3 loop reads CASSDSGKAGELFF. The CDR3 region has the DNA TGTGCCAGCAGTGATTCAGGGAAGGCCGGGGAGCTGTTTTTT. Full variable domain (missing parts from reference TRBV25-1 and TRBJ2-2): EADIYQTPRYLVIGTGKKITLECSQTMGHDKMYWYQQDPGMELHLIHYSYGVNSTEKGDLSSESTVSRIRTEHFPLTLESARPSHTSQYLCASSDSGKAGELFFGEGSRLTVL.

V usage is TRBV4-3 and J usage is TRBJ1-2; maybe TRBD1 (5 bases). Germline assignment: CDR1 LGHNA and CDR2 YSLEER. The CDR3 extends over 15 amino acids. The V end lost 0 bases, the J end lost 8 bases, and 16 bases lay between the germline ends. The CDR3 DNA reads TGCGCCAGCAGCCAAGAATTCAGGGTACATACCGGCTACACCTTC. This translates into CASSQEFRVHTGYTF.

The table lists this clonotype with many counts. In DNA, the CDR3 is TGTGCCAGCAGCCAAGAGGGAAGGGGGGTGAACACTGAAGCTTTCTTT. It specifies CASSQEGRGVNTEAFF. This chain joins TRBV3-1 and TRBJ1-1, with D possibly matching TRBD1 (6 bases). V shed 0 bases and J shed 0 bases, with 11 bases lying between them. The CDR3 is 16 residues long. Per the germline V gene, CDR1 is LGHDT and CDR2 is YNNKEL (reference sequence).

The chain carries TRBV2 and TRBJ1-1; tentative D call: TRBD1 (5 bases). The V gene's germline CDR1 is SNHLY and CDR2 FYNNEI. The CDR3 sequence is 14 residues long. The germline V and J ends were trimmed by 8 bases and 5 bases, with 18 bases remaining between them. The CDR3 bases are TGTGCCAGCTCCTTGGACACCGAGGTAACTGAAGCTTTCTTT. It is translated as CASSLDTEVTEAFF.

The genes are TRBV29-1 and TRBJ2-1; 14 nucleotides agree with TRBD2. CDR3 length equals 17 residues. Germline CDR1 is SQVTM and CDR2 is ANQGSEA. Trimming took 7 bases from V and 6 from J; bases not matched to a gene: 14. The CDR3 protein is CSAEGLAGEGAGNEQFF. The CDR3 DNA sequence: TGCAGCGCCGAGGGACTAGCGGGAGAGGGGGCAGGCAATGAGCAGTTCTTC.

The chain has TRBV28 and TRBJ1-1; possible D gene TRBD1, 6 bases. Germline assignment: CDR1 MDHEN and CDR2 SYDVKM. V lost 3 bases and J 5 bases, leaving 13 bases between the germline ends. The CDR3 runs to 14 residues. For the CDR3, the DNA is TGTGCCAGCAGTTTCCGGGGGGCAGAAACTGAAGCTTTCTTT. Translation: CASSFRGAETEAFF. The full variable domain, completed using reference TRBV28 and TRBJ1-1, is DVKVTQSSRYLVKRTGEKVFLECVQDMDHENMFWYRQDPGLGLRLIYFSYDVKMKEKGDIPEGYSVSREKKERFSLILESASTNQTSMYLCASSFRGAETEAFFGQGTRLTVV.

In this sample, this clonotype turned up many times. The chain uses TRBV5-1 and TRBJ2-1, with 10 bases identical to TRBD2. Per the germline V gene, CDR1 is SGHRS and CDR2 is YFSETQ. The CDR3 loop spans 15 amino acids. V gave up 3 bases and J gave up 10 bases; unmatched junction bases: 10. For the CDR3, the DNA is TGCGCCAGCAGCTCCACTAGCGGGATGAAAGGCGAGCAGTTCTTC. This translates into CASSSTSGMKGEQFF.

The rearrangement joins TRBV3-1 to TRBJ1-1; D unclear. The germline CDR1 and CDR2 sequences are LGHDT and YNNKEL (reference sequence). The CDR3 loop spans 15 amino acids. V dropped 0 bases and J dropped 2 bases, with 10 bases sitting between them. The CDR3 reads CASSQEYPVNTEAFF. CDR3 nucleotide sequence: TGTGCCAGCAGCCAAGAATATCCCGTTAACACTGAAGCTTTCTTT.

This clonotype was counted only a few times. This chain joins TRBV4-2 and TRBJ2-6; D remains ambiguous. Germline V gene sequence: CDR1 LGHNA, CDR2 YNFKEQ. CDR3 length: 17 residues. Trimming removed 4 bases from V and 0 bases from J, with 13 bases in between. In DNA, the CDR3 is TGTGCCAGCAGCCCATGGAGCCCGGGCTCTGGGGCCAACGTCCTGACTTTC. The encoded protein is CASSPWSPGSGANVLTF.

The chain recombines TRBV18 with TRBJ1-5; perhaps TRBD1 as D (6 bases). The germline V and J ends were trimmed by 1 base and 1 base, with 11 bases remaining between them. Germline CDR1 reads KGHSH; CDR2 reads LQKENI. This CDR3 is built from 16 residues. This CDR3 is CASSPRSQGSNQPQHF. In DNA, the CDR3 is TGTGCCAGCTCACCACGTTCGCAGGGGAGCAATCAGCCCCAGCATTTT.

V usage is TRBV5-1 and J usage is TRBJ2-7, with a possible D match to TRBD1 (5 bases). Trimming took off 5 bases at V and 0 bases at J, with 6 bases between the two ends. The length of the CDR3 is 12 residues. Germline V gives CDR1 SGHRS, CDR2 YFSETQ. The CDR3 protein is CASRDNSYEQYF. The CDR3 DNA follows: TGCGCCAGCAGGGACAACTCCTACGAGCAGTACTTC.

The rearrangement links TRBV11-2 to TRBJ2-1, with TRBD2 matching over 7 bases. J was trimmed by 9 bases and V by 4 bases; bases with no gene match: 3. Germline V gene lookup returns CDR1 SGHAT and CDR2 FQNNGV. The CDR3 contains 12 residues. The CDR3 DNA reads TGTGCCAGCAGCTATACGGGAGGTGAGCAGTTCTTC. It encodes CASSYTGGEQFF.

This clonotype showed up many times. The rearrangement links TRBV5-1 to TRBJ2-2, with 7 bases identical to TRBD2. Per the germline V gene, CDR1 is SGHRS and CDR2 is YFSETQ. This CDR3 spans 13 amino acids. The J segment lost 6 bases and the V segment lost 5 bases, leaving 4 bases of the junction unmatched. CDR3 loop: CASSPREAGELFF. Written as DNA, the CDR3 is TGCGCCAGCAGTCCCCGGGAGGCCGGGGAGCTGTTTTTT.

Ten or more counts support this clonotype. V is TRBV11-1 and J is TRBJ2-1; 10 positions agree with TRBD2. The germline gives CDR1 SGHAT, CDR2 FQDESV (reference sequence). Germline trimming cut 6 bases from V and 3 bases from J; bases unmatched to any gene: 8. The length of the CDR3 is 16 residues. The CDR3 DNA sequence: TGTGCCAGCAGTTTCCGTGGACTAGCGGACTACAATGAGCAGTTCTTC. It yields the protein CASSFRGLADYNEQFF. Full variable domain (missing parts from reference TRBV11-1 and TRBJ2-1): EAEVAQSPRYKITEKSQAVAFWCDPISGHATLYWYRQILGQGPELLVQFQDESVVDDSQLPKDRFSAERLKGVDSTLKIQPAELGDSAMYLCASSFRGLADYNEQFFGPGTRLTVL.

V usage is TRBV18 and J usage is TRBJ1-6; D not certain. Germline CDR1 is KGHSH and CDR2 is LQKENI. The CDR3 length is 12 residues. V was cut by 5 bases and J by 9 bases, with 8 bases left in between. The DNA of the CDR3 is TGTGCCAGCTCAGAGGGAACTTCACCCCTCCACTTT. Its translation: CASSEGTSPLHF.